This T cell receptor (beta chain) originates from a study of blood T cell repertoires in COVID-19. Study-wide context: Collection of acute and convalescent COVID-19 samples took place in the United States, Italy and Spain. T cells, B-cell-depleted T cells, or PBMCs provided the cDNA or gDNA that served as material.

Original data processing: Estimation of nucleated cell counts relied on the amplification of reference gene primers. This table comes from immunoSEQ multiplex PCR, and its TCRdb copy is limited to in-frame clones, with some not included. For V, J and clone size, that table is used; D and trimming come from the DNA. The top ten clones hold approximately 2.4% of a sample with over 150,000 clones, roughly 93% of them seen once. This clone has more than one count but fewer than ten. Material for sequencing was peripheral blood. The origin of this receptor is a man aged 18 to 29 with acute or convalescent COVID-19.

CDR3 coding DNA: TGTGCCAGCTCACCACAAAGGGGGGGCACGGAGACCCAGTACTTC. Protein product: CASSPQRGGTETQYF. This sequence joins TRBV18 and TRBJ2-5; the D gene is possibly TRBD2 (7 bases). The CDR3 runs 15 residues. Trimming took 1 base from V and 5 from J, leaving 14 bases between them. CDR1 is KGHSH and CDR2 is LQKENI in the germline V gene. Full variable domain (rest looked up from reference TRBV18 and TRBJ2-5): NAGVMQNPRHLVRRRGQEARLRCSPMKGHSHVYWYRQLPEEGLKFMVYLQKENIIDESGMPKERFSAEFPKEGPSILRIQQVVRGDSAAYFCASSPQRGGTETQYFGPGTRLLVL.